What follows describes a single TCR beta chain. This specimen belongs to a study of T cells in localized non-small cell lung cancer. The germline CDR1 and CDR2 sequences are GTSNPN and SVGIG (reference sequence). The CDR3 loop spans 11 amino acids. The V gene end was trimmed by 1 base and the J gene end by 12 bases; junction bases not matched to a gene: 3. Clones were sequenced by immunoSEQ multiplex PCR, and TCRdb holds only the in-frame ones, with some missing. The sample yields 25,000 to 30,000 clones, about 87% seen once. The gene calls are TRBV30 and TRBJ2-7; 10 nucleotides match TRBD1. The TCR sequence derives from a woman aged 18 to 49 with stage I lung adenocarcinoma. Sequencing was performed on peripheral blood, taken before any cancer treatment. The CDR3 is CAWSATGGRYF. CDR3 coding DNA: TGTGCCTGGAGTGCGACAGGGGGCCGGTACTTC.